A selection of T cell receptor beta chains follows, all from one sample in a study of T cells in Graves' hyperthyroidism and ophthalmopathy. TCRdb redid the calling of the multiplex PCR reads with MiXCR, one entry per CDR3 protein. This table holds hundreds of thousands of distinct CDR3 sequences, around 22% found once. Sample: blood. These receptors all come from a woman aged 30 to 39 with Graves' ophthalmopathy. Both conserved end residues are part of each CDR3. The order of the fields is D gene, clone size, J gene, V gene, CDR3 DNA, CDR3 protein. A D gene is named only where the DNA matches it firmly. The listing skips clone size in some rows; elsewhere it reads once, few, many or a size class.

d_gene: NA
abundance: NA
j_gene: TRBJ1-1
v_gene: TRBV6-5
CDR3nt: TGTGCCAGCAGTTACAATTCCAACACTGAAGCTTTCTTT
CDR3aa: CASSYNSNTEAFF

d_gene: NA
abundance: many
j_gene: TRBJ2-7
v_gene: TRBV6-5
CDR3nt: TGTGCCAGCAGTTACTCGGGCAGGGCCTACGAGCAGTACTTC
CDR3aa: CASSYSGRAYEQYF

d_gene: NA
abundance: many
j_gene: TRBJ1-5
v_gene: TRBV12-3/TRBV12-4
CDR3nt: TGTGCCAGCAGTTTTGAGGTGTTCAATCAGCCCCAGCATTTT
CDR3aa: CASSFEVFNQPQHF

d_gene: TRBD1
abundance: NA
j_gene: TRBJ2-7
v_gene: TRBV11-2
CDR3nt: TGTGCCAGCAGCTTAAAAGGACAGGGGGCCTACGAGCAGTACTTC
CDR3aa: CASSLKGQGAYEQYF

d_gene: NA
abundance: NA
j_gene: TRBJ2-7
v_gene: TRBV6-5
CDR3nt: TGTGCCAGCAGTTCCGGGACACACTACGAGCAGTACTTC
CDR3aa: CASSSGTHYEQYF

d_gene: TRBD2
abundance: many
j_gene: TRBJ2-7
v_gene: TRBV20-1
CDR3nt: TGCAGTGCTAGAAAGCGGGAGTCCTACGAGCAGTACTTC
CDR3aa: CSARKRESYEQYF

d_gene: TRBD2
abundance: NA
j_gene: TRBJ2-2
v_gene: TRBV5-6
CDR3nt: TGTGCCAGCAGTGTGGGACTAGCCGCCGGGGAGCTGTTTTTT
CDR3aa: CASSVGLAAGELFF

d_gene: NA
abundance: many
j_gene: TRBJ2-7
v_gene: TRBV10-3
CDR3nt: TGTGCCATCAGTGTGACGGCGGATTACGAGCAGTACTTC
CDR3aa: CAISVTADYEQYF

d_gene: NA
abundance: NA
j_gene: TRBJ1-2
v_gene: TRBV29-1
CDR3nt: TGCAGCGGCTACAGGGATGGCTACACCTTC
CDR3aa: CSGYRDGYTF

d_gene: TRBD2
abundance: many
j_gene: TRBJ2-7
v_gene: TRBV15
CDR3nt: TGTGCCACCAGCAGACCCACACTGGGGGGGAGGGCGAATGGGGAGCAGTACTTC
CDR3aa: CATSRPTLGGRANGEQYF

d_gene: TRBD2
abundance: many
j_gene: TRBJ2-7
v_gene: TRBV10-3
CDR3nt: TGTGCCATCATGGGCGCGGGGGACCTCTCCTACGAGCAGTACTTC
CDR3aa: CAIMGAGDLSYEQYF

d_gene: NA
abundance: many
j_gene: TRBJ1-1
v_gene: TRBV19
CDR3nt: TGTGCCAGTAGTTCCCAGTTCCTGTCCCGCAGTTTGGACTTT
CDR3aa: CASSSQFLSRSLDF

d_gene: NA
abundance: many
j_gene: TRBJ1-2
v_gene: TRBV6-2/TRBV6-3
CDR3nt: TGTGCCAGCAGTCCGACAGCTTATGGCTACACCTTC
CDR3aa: CASSPTAYGYTF

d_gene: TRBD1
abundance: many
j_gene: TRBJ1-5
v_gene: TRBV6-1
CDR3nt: TGTGCCAGCAGTGAAAGGGCAGGGGGCGGCAATCAGCCCCAGCATTTT
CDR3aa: CASSERAGGGNQPQHF

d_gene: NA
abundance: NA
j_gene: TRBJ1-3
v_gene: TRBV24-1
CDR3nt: TGTGCCACCAGTGATGGGCGGTTCAACACCATATATTTT
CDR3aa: CATSDGRFNTIYF

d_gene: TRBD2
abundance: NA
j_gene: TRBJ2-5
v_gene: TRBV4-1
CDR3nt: TGCGCCAGCAGCCAACCTCTAGCGGGGAGAAAAGAGACCCAGTACTTC
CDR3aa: CASSQPLAGRKETQYF

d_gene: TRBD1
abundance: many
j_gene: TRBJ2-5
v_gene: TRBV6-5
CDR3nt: TGTGCCAGCAGTTCTGGACAGGGGGCTCAAGAGACCCAGTACTTC
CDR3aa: CASSSGQGAQETQYF

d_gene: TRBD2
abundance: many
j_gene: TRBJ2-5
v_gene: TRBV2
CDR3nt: TGTGCCAGCAGTGATCTCGGACTAGCTGCGGAGACCCAGTACTTC
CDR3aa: CASSDLGLAAETQYF

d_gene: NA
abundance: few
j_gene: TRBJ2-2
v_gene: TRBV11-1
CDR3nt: TGTGCCAGCAGCTCAACATCGGCCGGGACATCGAACACCGGGGAGCTGTTTTTT
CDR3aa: CASSSTSAGTSNTGELFF

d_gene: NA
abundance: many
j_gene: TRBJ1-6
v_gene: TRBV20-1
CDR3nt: TGCAGTGCCCCCCTGGGTCCAGGGACTGCGATTTCACCCCTCCACTTT
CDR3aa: CSAPLGPGTAISPLHF

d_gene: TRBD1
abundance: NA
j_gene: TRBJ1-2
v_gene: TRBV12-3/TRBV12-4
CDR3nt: TGTGCCAGCAGTCCGATGGACAGGGTCTATGGCTACACCTTC
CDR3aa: CASSPMDRVYGYTF

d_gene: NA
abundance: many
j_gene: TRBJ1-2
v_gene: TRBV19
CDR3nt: TGTGCCAGTAGCCAGAGAGGGAGTCTACGTGGCTACACCTTC
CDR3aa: CASSQRGSLRGYTF

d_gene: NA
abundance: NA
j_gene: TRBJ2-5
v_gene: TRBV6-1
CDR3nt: TGTGCCACGGGACTTGGCCAAGAGACCCAGTACTTC
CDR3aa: CATGLGQETQYF

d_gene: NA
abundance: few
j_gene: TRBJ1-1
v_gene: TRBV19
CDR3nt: TGTGCCAGTAGTATTGGAGGGGATGCGGCTTTCTTT
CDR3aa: CASSIGGDAAFF

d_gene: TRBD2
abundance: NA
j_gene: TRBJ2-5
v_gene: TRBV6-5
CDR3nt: TGTGCCAGCAGTTACGCAGCGGGGGGCCAAGAGACCCAGTACTTC
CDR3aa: CASSYAAGGQETQYF

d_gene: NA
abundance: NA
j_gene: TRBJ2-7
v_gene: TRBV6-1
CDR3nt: TGTGCCAGCAGCTCCCGCAGCCACGAGCAGTACTTC
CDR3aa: CASSSRSHEQYF

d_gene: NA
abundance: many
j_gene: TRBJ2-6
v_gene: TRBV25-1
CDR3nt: TGTGCCAGCAGTGGGGGGCGGGGGCTAGGTTGGTCTGGGGCCAACGTCCTGACTTTC
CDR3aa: CASSGGRGLGWSGANVLTF

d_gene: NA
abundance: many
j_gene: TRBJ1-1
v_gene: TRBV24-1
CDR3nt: TGTGCCACCAGTGACCCCACCAGGGGAGCGACCACTGAAGCTTTCTTT
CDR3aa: CATSDPTRGATTEAFF

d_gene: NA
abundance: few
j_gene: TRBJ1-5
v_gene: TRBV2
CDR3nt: TGTGCCAGCGCCCGGGACGTATATAGCAATCAGCCCCAGCATTTT
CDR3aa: CASARDVYSNQPQHF

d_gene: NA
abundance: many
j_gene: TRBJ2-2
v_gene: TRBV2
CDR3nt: TGTGCCAGCATTTTCGCCGGGACTGCGAACACCGGGGAGCTGTTTTTT
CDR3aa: CASIFAGTANTGELFF

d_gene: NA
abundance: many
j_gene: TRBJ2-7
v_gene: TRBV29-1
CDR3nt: TGCAGCGTTGAAAAGGAGGGGCCCAGGGCCTACGAGCAGTACTTC
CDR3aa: CSVEKEGPRAYEQYF

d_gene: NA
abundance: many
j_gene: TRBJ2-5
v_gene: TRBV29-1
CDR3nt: TGCAGCGTTGTCAGGGGGGGTGAGACCCAGTACTTC
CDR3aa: CSVVRGGETQYF

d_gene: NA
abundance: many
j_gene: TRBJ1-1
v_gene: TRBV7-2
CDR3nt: TGTGCCAGCAGACAAGATATGAACACTGAAGCTTTCTTT
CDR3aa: CASRQDMNTEAFF

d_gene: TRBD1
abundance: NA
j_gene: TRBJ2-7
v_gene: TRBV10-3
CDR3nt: TGTGCCATCAGAGCCGACAGGGACGAGCAGTACTTC
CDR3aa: CAIRADRDEQYF

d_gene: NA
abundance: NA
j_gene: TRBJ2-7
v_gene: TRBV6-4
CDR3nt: TGTGCCAGCAGGATCGACAGGCGCTACGAGCAGTACTTC
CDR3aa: CASRIDRRYEQYF

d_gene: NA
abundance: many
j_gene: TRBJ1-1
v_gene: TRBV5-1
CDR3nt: TGCGCCAGCAGCTTGGAGAATAGGGGAACTGAAGCTTTCTTT
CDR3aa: CASSLENRGTEAFF

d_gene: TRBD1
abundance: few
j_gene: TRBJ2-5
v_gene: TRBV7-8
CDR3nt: TGTGCCAGCAGCCTCCGGGACAGGGATGAGACCCAGTACTTC
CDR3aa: CASSLRDRDETQYF

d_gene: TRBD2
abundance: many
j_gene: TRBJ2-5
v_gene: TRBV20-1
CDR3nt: TGCAGCTACTTTGGCTGGGAGGGAGAGACCCAGTACTTC
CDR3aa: CSYFGWEGETQYF

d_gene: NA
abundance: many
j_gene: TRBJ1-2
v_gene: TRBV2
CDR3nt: TGTGCCAGCAGGACCTCGAGGGGGGATGTGAGAGGCTACACCTTC
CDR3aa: CASRTSRGDVRGYTF

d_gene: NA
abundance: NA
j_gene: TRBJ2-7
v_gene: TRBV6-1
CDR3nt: TGTGCCAGCAGTGATTACTGGAGCTCCTACGAGCAGTACTTC
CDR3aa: CASSDYWSSYEQYF

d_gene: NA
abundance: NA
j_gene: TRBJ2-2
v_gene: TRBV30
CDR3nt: TGTGCCTGGAGTGTACATAGGGGGGAGCTGTTTTTT
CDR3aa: CAWSVHRGELFF

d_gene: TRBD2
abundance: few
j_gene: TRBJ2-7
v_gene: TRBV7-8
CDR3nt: TGTGCCAGCAGCTCCCCGCGGGAGGGTTGGGAGCAGTACTTC
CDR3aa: CASSSPREGWEQYF

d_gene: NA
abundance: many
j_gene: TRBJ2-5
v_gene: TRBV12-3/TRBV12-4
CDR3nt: TGTGCCAGCAGTTTACTAACGAGACAGCAAGAGACCCAGTACTTC
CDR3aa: CASSLLTRQQETQYF

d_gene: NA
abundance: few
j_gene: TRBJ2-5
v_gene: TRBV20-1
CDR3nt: TGCAGTGCCCCTGGAGGGGGGAGGGCCGGGGAGACCCAGTACTTC
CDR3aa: CSAPGGGRAGETQYF

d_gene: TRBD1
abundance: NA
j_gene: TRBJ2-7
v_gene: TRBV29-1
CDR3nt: TGCAGCGTTGTCAAGGACAGGGCCTACGAGCAGTACTTC
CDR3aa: CSVVKDRAYEQYF

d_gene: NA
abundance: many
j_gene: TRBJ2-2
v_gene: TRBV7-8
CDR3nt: TGTGCCAGCAGCCGTGACTACACCGGGGAGCTGTTTTTT
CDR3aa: CASSRDYTGELFF

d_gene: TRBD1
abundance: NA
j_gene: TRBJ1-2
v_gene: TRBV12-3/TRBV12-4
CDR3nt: TGTGCCAGCAGTTTTACGACAGGGGGCGACGGCTACACCTTC
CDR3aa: CASSFTTGGDGYTF

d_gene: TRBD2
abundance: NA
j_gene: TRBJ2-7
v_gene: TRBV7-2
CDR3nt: TGTGCCAGCAGCTCGAGCGGGAGCCCGTCCTACGAGCAGTACTTC
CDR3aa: CASSSSGSPSYEQYF

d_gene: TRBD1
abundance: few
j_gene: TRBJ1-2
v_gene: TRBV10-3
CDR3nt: TGTGCCATCAGTCAGGGGGCTTCTAACTATGGCTACACCTTC
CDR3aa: CAISQGASNYGYTF

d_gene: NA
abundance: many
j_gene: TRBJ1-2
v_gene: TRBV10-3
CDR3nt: TGTGCCATCAGGGGGGACGGCTACACCTTC
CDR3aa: CAIRGDGYTF

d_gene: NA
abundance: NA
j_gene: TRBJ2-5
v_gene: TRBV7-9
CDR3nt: TGTGCCAGCAGCAGCAGTGGGGCAGAGACCCAGCACTTC
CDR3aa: CASSSSGAETQHF

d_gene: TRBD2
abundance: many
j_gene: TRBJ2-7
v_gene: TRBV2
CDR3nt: TGTGCCAGCAGTGCCCCCGGGACTAGCTTCGAGCAGTACTTC
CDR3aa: CASSAPGTSFEQYF

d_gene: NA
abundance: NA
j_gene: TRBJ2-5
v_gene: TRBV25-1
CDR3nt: TGTGCCAGCAGTGAATGGCGTAAAGAGACCCAGTACTTC
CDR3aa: CASSEWRKETQYF

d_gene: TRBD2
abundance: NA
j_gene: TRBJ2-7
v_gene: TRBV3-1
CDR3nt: TGTGCCAGCGGGGACTACTACGAGCAGTACTTC
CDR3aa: CASGDYYEQYF

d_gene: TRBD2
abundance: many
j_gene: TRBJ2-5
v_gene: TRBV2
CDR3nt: TGTGCCAGCAGTGAGAATAGCGGGGCCCAAGAGACCCAGTACTTC
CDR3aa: CASSENSGAQETQYF

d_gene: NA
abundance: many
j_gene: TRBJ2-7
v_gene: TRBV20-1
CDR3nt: TGCAGTGCTAGAGATCCCAGATCCTGGTACGAGCAGTACTTC
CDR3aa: CSARDPRSWYEQYF

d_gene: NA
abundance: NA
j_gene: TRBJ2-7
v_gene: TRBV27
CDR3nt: TGTGCCAGCAGTCCAGTAGACGGAGCCTACGAGCAGTACTTC
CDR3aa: CASSPVDGAYEQYF

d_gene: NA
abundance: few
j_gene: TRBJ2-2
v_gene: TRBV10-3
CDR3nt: TGTGCCTCCTCTTACGGGATTGATGACACCGGGGAGCTGTTTTTT
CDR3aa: CASSYGIDDTGELFF

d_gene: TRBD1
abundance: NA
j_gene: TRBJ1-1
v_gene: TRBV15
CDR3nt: TGTGCCACCAGCAGGTTGGACAGGGGAGTCACTGAAGCTTTCTTT
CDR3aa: CATSRLDRGVTEAFF